The 14 T cell receptor beta chains below all came from one sample that was sequenced in a study of cytomegalovirus exposure and HLA in healthy donors. This PCR relied on a set of 60 Vbeta primers and 13 Jbeta primers. Measured with immunoSEQ multiplex PCR; TCRdb has only the in-frame clones, and not every one. The sample consists of over 250,000 clones, under 80% of them appearing once. Sequences were obtained from PBMCs. The receptors here all came from a female donor in good health and CMV-seronegative.

The chain is built from TRBV9 and TRBJ2-1, with D perhaps TRBD1 (6 bases). The germline CDR1 and CDR2 sequences are SGDLS and YYNGEE. The CDR3 has 17 residues. V lost 4 bases and J lost 2, with 19 bases in between. CDR3 coding DNA: TGTGCCAGCAGCCCCCTGGTGGGGACATCTACCTACAATGAGCAGTTCTTC. Translating it yields CASSPLVGTSTYNEQFF.

The chain's CDR3 is CASSGTAPNYGYTF. The DNA of the CDR3 is TGTGCCAGCAGCGGGACAGCTCCTAACTATGGCTACACCTTC. The rearrangement uses TRBV14 and TRBJ1-2; 7 nucleotides align to TRBD1. This CDR3 has 14 amino acids. V lost 5 bases, J lost 0 bases, and 3 bases stayed unmatched. Germline CDR1 and CDR2: SGHDN and FVKESK.

This chain connects TRBV19 to TRBJ2-7; perhaps TRBD2 as D (5 bases). CDR3 length: 15 residues. V shed 3 bases and J shed 3 bases, with 15 bases lying between them. The germline V gene has CDR1 LNHDA and CDR2 SQIVND (reference sequence). CDR3 protein: CASSIRGMSGYEQYF. The CDR3 DNA reads TGTGCCAGTAGTATTCGGGGTATGAGCGGCTACGAGCAGTACTTC.

The chain couples TRBV9 to TRBJ2-5, with unresolved D. Germline loops: CDR1 SGDLS, CDR2 YYNGEE. The V end was cut by 4 bases, the J end by 2 bases, with 15 bases between. The CDR3 covers 15 residues. CDR3 DNA: TGTGCCAGCAGCCCCGGTGGTGCGGAACAAGAGACCCAGTACTTC. It is translated as CASSPGGAEQETQYF.

V gene TRBV7-9 combines with J gene TRBJ2-3, with no clear D. The CDR3 is 14 residues long. CDR1 and CDR2 (germline): SEHNR, FQNEAQ (reference sequence). Trimming took off 1 base at V and 2 bases at J, with 7 bases between the two ends. In DNA, the CDR3 is TGTGCCAGCAGCTTAGGGGCGCTCACAGATACGCAGTATTTT. Its translation: CASSLGALTDTQYF.

A few counts support this clone. The chain carries TRBV5-1 and TRBJ1-2, with 8 bases matching TRBD1. The length of the CDR3 is 15 residues. V dropped 6 bases and J dropped 6; count of bases not matched to a gene: 13. The germline V gene has CDR1 SGHRS and CDR2 YFSETQ. CDR3 DNA: TGCGCCAGCATGCCTACAGGACAGGGAAGGGATGGCTACACCTTC. Residues: CASMPTGQGRDGYTF. Variable domain in full (rest from reference TRBV5-1 and TRBJ1-2): KAGVTQTPRYLIKTRGQQVTLSCSPISGHRSVSWYQQTPGQGLQFLFEYFSETQRNKGNFPGRFSGRQFSNSRSEMNVSTLELGDSALYLCASMPTGQGRDGYTFGSGTRLTVV.

The chain uses TRBV5-4 and TRBJ1-2, with 7 positions matching TRBD1. V lost 4 bases, J lost 4 bases, and 4 bases stayed unmatched. The CDR3 extends over 13 amino acids. Germline assignment: CDR1 SGHNT and CDR2 YYREEE (reference sequence). The CDR3 is CASSKGQLYGYTF. The CDR3, as DNA: TGTGCCAGCAGCAAGGGACAGCTCTATGGCTACACCTTC.

CDR3 in DNA: TGCGCCAGCAGCCAATCTGGGACTTCCAGCTCCTACAATGAGCAGTTCTTC. Amino acid sequence: CASSQSGTSSSYNEQFF. The J gene is TRBJ2-1, the V gene TRBV4-1, with D maybe TRBD2 (6 bases). Germline V CDR1 and CDR2: MGHRA, YSYEKL. V shed 2 bases and J shed 0 bases, with 14 bases lying between them. The CDR3 consists of 17 residues.

The rearrangement uses TRBV4-1 and TRBJ2-4, with D tentatively TRBD2 (6 bases). V was shortened by 2 bases and J by 5 bases, with 22 bases between the two germline ends. Germline-derived CDR1 and CDR2 are MGHRA and YSYEKL. The CDR3 covers 18 residues. The CDR3 DNA reads as TGCGCCAGCAGCCAAAACGTGGGGGGACTCTCAATTCAAAACATTCAGTACTTC. It codes for CASSQNVGGLSIQNIQYF.

The table lists this clone with a count of one. The J gene is TRBJ2-7, the V gene TRBV18; the D gene is possibly TRBD1 (6 bases). Trimming took off 8 bases at V and 7 bases at J, with 24 bases between the two ends. This CDR3 has 15 amino acids. Germline CDR1 reads KGHSH; CDR2 reads LQKENI. The CDR3, as DNA: TGTGCCAGCCACCTTAAGGCAGGGGATCTTGAGGAGCAGTACTTC. It yields the protein CASHLKAGDLEEQYF. Variable domain in full (rest from reference TRBV18 and TRBJ2-7): NAGVMQNPRHLVRRRGQEARLRCSPMKGHSHVYWYRQLPEEGLKFMVYLQKENIIDESGMPKERFSAEFPKEGPSILRIQQVVRGDSAAYFCASHLKAGDLEEQYFGPGTRLTVT.

The V call is TRBV10-3, the J call TRBJ2-5, with D maybe TRBD2 (5 bases). CDR1 and CDR2 (germline): ENHRY, SYGVKD. The CDR3 loop spans 13 amino acids. V lost 2 bases, J lost 5 bases, and 9 bases lay in between. CDR3 coding DNA: TGTGCCATCAGTGAGCTAGCTCGGGAGACCCAGTACTTC. Amino acids: CAISELARETQYF.

This chain joins TRBV7-9 and TRBJ2-2, with no clear D. Germline CDR1 and CDR2: SEHNR and FQNEAQ (reference sequence). V was clipped by 4 bases and J by 3 bases, with 3 bases between them. CDR3 length: 12 residues. The CDR3 DNA reads as TGTGCCAGCAGCTCATACACCGGGGAGCTGTTTTTT. Its protein is CASSSYTGELFF.

The J gene is TRBJ2-2, the V gene TRBV6-1; 9 bases are a match to TRBD2. V shed 4 bases, J shed 3 bases, and the junction held 0 bases outside the gene matches. Germline V CDR1 and CDR2: MNHNS, SASEGT. This CDR3 is built from 14 residues. The CDR3 bases are TGTGCCAGCAGTGGACTAGCGGACACCGGGGAGCTGTTTTTT. This sequence encodes CASSGLADTGELFF.

On this clone: Mismatch with germline at one junction end may stem from a read error. The V and J genes are TRBV11-3 and TRBJ2-5, with TRBD1 matching 7 bases. The CDR3 spans 16 residues. CDR1 is SGHNT and CDR2 is YENEEA in the germline V gene. The CDR3 DNA reads TGTGCCAGCAGCTTAGAGGGGGACAGAGCCCAAGAGGCCCAGTACTTC. Translating gives CASSLEGDRAQEAQYF.